What follows are 21 T cell receptor beta chains derived from one specimen sequenced in a study of Ad26.COV2.S vaccination and SARS-CoV-2 variants. This table comes from immunoSEQ multiplex PCR, and its TCRdb copy is limited to in-frame clones, with some not included. This table has about 350,000 clones, roughly 91% appearing once. Treatment: 19 received Ad26.COV2.S at low or high dose, single or two shots; a few received placebo; per-sample allocation not given. Samples were taken on day 63 after the first vaccine or placebo injection. The starting material was peripheral blood, obtained in a trial of Ad26.COV2.S vaccine versus placebo. The origin of the receptors is a person aged 18-65 years who received the Ad26.COV2.S COVID-19 vaccine or a placebo.

The J gene is TRBJ1-2, the V gene TRBV2; no firm D call. CDR3 length equals 13 residues. V lost 3 bases, J lost 0 bases, and 5 bases lay in between. Germline loops: CDR1 SNHLY, CDR2 FYNNEI. CDR3 bases: TGTGCCAGCAGTGAGGGGTCTAACTATGGCTACACCTTC. Its translation is CASSEGSNYGYTF.

CDR3 sequence: CASSLSAGRNTEAFF. CDR3 coding DNA: TGTGCCAGCAGCCTCAGCGCAGGGCGGAACACTGAAGCTTTCTTT. The J gene is TRBJ1-1, the V gene TRBV7-2, with D maybe TRBD1 (5 bases). V lost 5 bases and J lost 1, with 14 bases in between. This CDR3 is 15 amino acids long. Germline V gene lookup returns CDR1 SGHTA and CDR2 FQGNSA.

This clone has just one count. The chain links TRBV18 to TRBJ1-6; TRBD1 is a possible D gene (6 bases). The CDR3 loop spans 15 amino acids. The ends were cut back, 3 bases at V and 9 bases at J, with 15 bases in the middle. Germline CDR1 and CDR2: KGHSH and LQKENI. For the CDR3, the DNA is TGTGCCAGCTCACCTGCAGGGGAACGGGGTTCACCCCTCCACTTT. Its translation: CASSPAGERGSPLHF.

The chain carries TRBV18 and TRBJ2-6; 9 bases match TRBD1. The CDR3 totals 21 residues. Germline V CDR1 and CDR2: KGHSH, LQKENI. With 4 bases clipped from V and 2 bases from J, the junction kept 18 bases outside the gene matches. This CDR3 is CASSRIWGQGGRRPGANVLTF. In DNA, the CDR3 is TGTGCCAGCTCACGGATCTGGGGACAGGGAGGAAGACGACCTGGGGCCAACGTCCTGACTTTC.

Concerning this clone: Additional DNA sequences in this sample encode the identical CDR3. The chain uses TRBV18 and TRBJ2-5; the match to TRBD1 covers 7 bases. The germline V gene encodes CDR1 KGHSH and CDR2 LQKENI. The CDR3 runs to 14 residues. J lost 0 bases, V lost 3 bases, and 1 base had no gene match. The CDR3: CASSPGQDQETQYF. CDR3 coding DNA: TGTGCCAGCTCACCTGGACAGGACCAAGAGACCCAGTACTTC.

As for this clone: The same CDR3 also results from other DNA sequences found in this sample. The chain recombines TRBV24-1 with TRBJ1-5, with D hard to call. Germline values: CDR1 KGHDR, CDR2 SFDVKD. This CDR3 comprises 15 residues. V shed 2 bases and J shed 2 bases, with 9 bases lying between them. CDR3 loop: CATSDSRRGNQPQHF. CDR3 sequence (DNA): TGTGCCACCAGTGATTCTAGGAGAGGCAATCAGCCCCAGCATTTT.

This sequence joins TRBV12-3 or TRBV12-4 and TRBJ2-7; D may be TRBD1 (5 bases). This CDR3 has 13 residues. Trimming took off 1 base at V and 2 bases at J, with 6 bases between the two ends. CDR3 protein: CASSLETAYEQYF. The CDR3 DNA sequence: TGTGCCAGCAGTTTAGAGACAGCCTACGAGCAGTACTTC.

The chain employs TRBV7-2 and TRBJ2-3; no reliable D call. Deletions cut 2 bases from V and 0 bases from J, with 9 bases between. Germline V gene data show CDR1 as SGHTA and CDR2 as FQGNSA. The CDR3 contains 15 residues. The CDR3 DNA reads as TGTGCCAGCAGCTTATCGTCGGCAAGCACAGATACGCAGTATTTT. Protein product: CASSLSSASTDTQYF. Together with reference TRBV7-2 and TRBJ2-3, the CDR3 gives the full variable domain: GAGVSQSPSNKVTEKGKDVELRCDPISGHTALYWYRQSLGQGLEFLIYFQGNSAPDKSGLPSDRFSAERTGGSVSTLTIQRTQQEDSAVYLCASSLSSASTDTQYFGPGTRLTVL.

The chain joins TRBV27 to TRBJ1-5; possible D gene TRBD1, 6 bases. The CDR3 totals 17 residues. The V end lost 2 bases, the J end lost 0 bases, and 14 bases lay between the germline ends. Germline CDR1 and CDR2: MNHEY and SMNVEV (reference sequence). CDR3 nucleotides: TGTGCCAGCAGTTTACAGGCGGACAGAGATAGCAATCAGCCCCAGCATTTT. Protein product: CASSLQADRDSNQPQHF.

This rearrangement joins TRBV6-5 to TRBJ1-1; maybe TRBD1 (6 bases). From germline, CDR1 is MNHEY and CDR2 SVGAGI. V dropped 4 bases and J dropped 1 base, with 13 bases sitting between them. The CDR3 spans 15 residues. Here the CDR3 DNA reads TGTGCCAGCAGTTTCGCCGGGACATCGAACACTGAAGCTTTCTTT. Translated: CASSFAGTSNTEAFF.

This chain connects TRBV11-3 to TRBJ2-2; 10 bases are a match to TRBD1. The CDR3 length is 15 residues. Losses at the gene ends were 3 bases for V and 5 bases for J; bases not matched to a gene: 3. The germline CDR1 and CDR2 sequences are SGHNT and YENEEA. CDR3 nucleotides: TGTGCCAGCAGCTTTGGACAGGGGGGAACCGGGGAGCTGTTTTTT. Translated: CASSFGQGGTGELFF.

V is TRBV5-5 and J is TRBJ2-7, with D possibly matching TRBD2 (6 bases). With 1 base removed from V and 0 bases from J, the gap between germline ends came to 8 bases. CDR3 length equals 14 residues. From germline, CDR1 is SGHKS and CDR2 YYEKEE (reference sequence). The CDR3 nucleotides are TGTGCCAGCAGCTTGAGGAGGGACTCCTACGAGCAGTACTTC. Its translation: CASSLRRDSYEQYF.

This clone was recorded only once. The rearrangement joins TRBV7-3 to TRBJ2-4, with 7 positions matching TRBD1. Trimming removed 4 bases from V and 7 bases from J; junction bases left unmatched: 7. Looked up from germline, CDR1 is SGHTA and CDR2 is FQGTGA. This CDR3 region has 14 residues. The chain's CDR3 is CASSSGQPGNIQYF. CDR3 bases: TGTGCCAGCAGCTCGGGACAGCCCGGGAACATTCAGTACTTC.

This chain joins TRBV19 and TRBJ1-4, with unresolved D. V lost 4 bases and J 6 bases, leaving 9 bases between the germline ends. The CDR3 covers 13 residues. CDR1 and CDR2 from the germline V gene are LNHDA and SQIVND (reference sequence). The CDR3: CASSRGTHEKLFF. The CDR3 DNA reads TGTGCCAGTAGTAGAGGAACACATGAAAAACTGTTTTTT.

Of note for this clone: This sample includes further DNA sequences coding for the same CDR3. This CDR3 is CASSLGGSETQYF. The CDR3, as DNA: TGCGCCAGCAGCTTGGGGGGGAGTGAGACCCAGTACTTC. The chain carries TRBV5-1 and TRBJ2-5; either TRBD1 or TRBD2 may supply D (5 bases each). The CDR3 is made up of 13 amino acids. The germline V and J ends were trimmed by 0 bases and 5 bases, with 8 bases remaining between them. The germline CDR1 and CDR2 sequences are SGHRS and YFSETQ. Together with reference TRBV5-1 and TRBJ2-5, the CDR3 gives the full variable domain: KAGVTQTPRYLIKTRGQQVTLSCSPISGHRSVSWYQQTPGQGLQFLFEYFSETQRNKGNFPGRFSGRQFSNSRSEMNVSTLELGDSALYLCASSLGGSETQYFGPGTRLLVL.

The chain uses TRBV2 and TRBJ1-6; D is possibly TRBD1 (5 bases). Germline V CDR1 and CDR2: SNHLY, FYNNEI. This CDR3 is 14 amino acids long. The V end was cut by 5 bases, the J end by 5 bases, with 10 bases between. The CDR3 is CASSSGTDNSPLHF. The CDR3 DNA sequence: TGTGCCAGCAGTTCGGGGACGGATAATTCACCCCTCCACTTT.

The chain employs TRBV20-1 and TRBJ1-2; D unresolved. V shed 3 bases and J shed 8 bases, with 10 bases lying between them. The germline V gene encodes CDR1 DFQATT and CDR2 SNEGSKA (reference sequence). This CDR3 spans 11 amino acids. The CDR3 sequence is CSARIQYGYTF. CDR3 DNA: TGCAGTGCTAGGATACAGTACGGCTACACCTTC.

The CDR3, as DNA: TGTGCCAGCAGCTTAGCGACAGCCATCACCGGGGAGCTGTTTTTT. Protein product: CASSLATAITGELFF. The chain has TRBV7-8 and TRBJ2-2, with D maybe TRBD1 (5 bases). The V end was cut by 0 bases, the J end by 4 bases, with 9 bases between. Germline V gives CDR1 SGHVS, CDR2 FQNEAQ. The CDR3 contains 15 residues.

V gene TRBV30 combines with J gene TRBJ2-1; 11 bases align to TRBD2. CDR1 and CDR2 from the germline V gene are GTSNPN and SVGIG (reference sequence). V trimming: 5 bases; J trimming: 8 bases; junction bases outside the gene matches: 5. The CDR3 is 13 amino acids. The CDR3 DNA follows: TGTGCCTGGGATCTAGCGGGAGGCGATGAGCAGTTCTTC. It codes for CAWDLAGGDEQFF.

This sequence joins TRBV7-2 and TRBJ2-1; D might be TRBD1 (6 bases). The ends were cut back, 8 bases at V and 3 bases at J, with 17 bases in the middle. The CDR3 is made up of 15 amino acids. Per the germline V gene, CDR1 is SGHTA and CDR2 is FQGNSA. The CDR3, as DNA: TGTGCCAGCGGGGTTGACAGGCCGGACTACAATGAGCAGTTCTTC. It encodes CASGVDRPDYNEQFF.

This chain uses TRBV19 with TRBJ1-2; TRBD1 aligns across 8 bases. The junction had 4 bases not matched to a gene; V was cut back by 6 bases and J by 4 bases. The CDR3 is 13 residues long. Germline lookup yields CDR1 LNHDA and CDR2 SQIVND (reference sequence). CDR3 coding DNA: TGTGCCAGTAGCGACAGGGGATTCTATGGCTACACCTTC. Translation gives CASSDRGFYGYTF.